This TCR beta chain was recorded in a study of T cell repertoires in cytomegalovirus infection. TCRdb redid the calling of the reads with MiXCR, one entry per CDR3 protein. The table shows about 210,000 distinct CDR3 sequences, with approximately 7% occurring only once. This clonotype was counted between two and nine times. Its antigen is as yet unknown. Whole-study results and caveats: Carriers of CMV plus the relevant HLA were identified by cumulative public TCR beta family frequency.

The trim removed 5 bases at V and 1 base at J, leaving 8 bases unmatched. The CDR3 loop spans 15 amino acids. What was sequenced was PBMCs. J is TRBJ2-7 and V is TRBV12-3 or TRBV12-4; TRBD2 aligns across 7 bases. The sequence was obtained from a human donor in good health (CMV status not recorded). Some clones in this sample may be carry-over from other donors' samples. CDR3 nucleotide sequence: TGTGCCAGCAGTAAAACTAGCGCCCTGTCCTACGAGCAGTACTTC. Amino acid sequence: CASSKTSALSYEQYF.